Listed below are T cell receptor beta chains from one sample, sequenced in a study of blood T cells in healthy people across ages. From the 5' RACE reads, TCRdb called clonotypes with MiXCR, one entry per CDR3 protein. Of about 800,000 distinct CDR3 sequences listed, about 62% are singletons. Sequencing used blood. The receptors here all came from a man aged 30-40 years in good health. Both conserved end residues are part of each CDR3. D genes are given only for firm matches. Clone size appears in some rows only: once, few, many, or a class for an expanded clone.

size,D,V,length,J,CDR3,DNA
NA,NA,TRBV27,18,TRBJ1-5,CASAPTPSGTTALRPQHF,TGTGCCAGCGCCCCGACACCAAGCGGGACAACGGCCCTAAGGCCCCAGCATTTT
NA,NA,TRBV13,12,TRBJ2-3,CASSLGMDTQYF,TGTGCCAGCAGCTTAGGCATGGATACGCAGTATTTT
once,NA,TRBV27,13,TRBJ2-7,CASGRQVLHEQYF,TGTGCCAGCGGCAGACAGGTCCTCCACGAGCAGTACTTC
NA,NA,TRBV27,14,TRBJ2-4,CASSLIENKNIQYF,TGTGCCAGCAGTTTAATAGAGAACAAAAACATTCAGTACTTC
few,NA,TRBV7-2,12,TRBJ2-7,CASSPQGNEQYF,TGTGCCAGCAGCCCCCAGGGGAACGAGCAGTACTTC
NA,NA,TRBV20-1,12,TRBJ2-5,CSANGDQETQYF,TGCAGTGCTAACGGCGACCAAGAGACCCAGTACTTC
few,NA,TRBV15,14,TRBJ2-5,CATSGTRGQETQYF,TGTGCCACCAGCGGAACCAGGGGTCAAGAGACCCAGTACTTC
few,NA,TRBV7-2,14,TRBJ2-7,CASSLEGVADEQYF,TGTGCCAGCAGCTTAGAAGGGGTAGCGGACGAGCAGTACTTC
NA,TRBD2,TRBV20-1,13,TRBJ2-7,CSAPTSGLYEQYF,TGCAGTGCTCCTACTAGCGGCCTCTACGAGCAGTACTTC
NA,NA,TRBV12-5,12,TRBJ2-3,CASGLGLAWQYF,TGTGCTAGTGGTTTGGGTCTCGCATGGCAGTATTTT
few,TRBD1,TRBV29-1,14,TRBJ2-5,CSVVGTVLRETQYF,TGCAGCGTTGTCGGGACAGTCCTCCGGGAGACCCAGTACTTC
few,NA,TRBV27,13,TRBJ1-2,CASSANWVYGYTF,TGTGCCAGCAGTGCTAATTGGGTTTATGGCTACACCTTC
few,TRBD2,TRBV4-1,16,TRBJ2-1,CASSQDSSGGYNEQFF,TGCGCCAGCAGCCAAGATTCCAGCGGGGGCTACAATGAGCAGTTCTTC
NA,NA,TRBV28,14,TRBJ2-5,CASSFYNVGETQYF,TGTGCCAGCAGTTTTTATAATGTGGGGGAGACCCAGTACTTC
NA,TRBD1,TRBV4-1,13,TRBJ1-2,CASSPTGAYGYTF,TGCGCCAGCAGCCCGACAGGGGCGTATGGCTACACCTTC
NA,NA,TRBV21-1,14,TRBJ2-1,CASSKGGEADEQFF,TGTGCCAGCAGCAAAGGGGGTGAGGCCGATGAGCAGTTCTTC
NA,TRBD1,TRBV10-3,18,TRBJ1-2,CAISESGQGAKANYGYTF,TGTGCCATCAGTGAGTCTGGACAGGGGGCAAAAGCTAACTATGGCTACACCTTC
NA,TRBD2,TRBV10-3,12,TRBJ2-3,CAIRGSRDAQYF,TGTGCCATCCGCGGGAGCCGCGATGCGCAGTATTTT
NA,NA,TRBV3-1,15,TRBJ2-1,CASSSTSKGYNEQFF,TGTGCCAGCAGCTCGACTAGTAAGGGCTACAATGAGCAGTTCTTC
few,TRBD2,TRBV4-2,17,TRBJ2-3,CASSQNGGVPDRDTQYF,TGTGCCAGCAGCCAAAACGGGGGGGTACCCGACAGAGATACGCAGTATTTT
NA,TRBD1,TRBV5-1,16,TRBJ2-7,CASSLAGTGGAYEQYF,TGCGCCAGCAGCTTGGCTGGGACAGGGGGCGCGTACGAGCAGTACTTC
once,NA,TRBV7-2,15,TRBJ2-1,CASSLRPGREYEQFF,TGTGCCAGCAGCTTGCGCCCCGGCAGGGAATACGAGCAGTTCTTC